The 17 T cell receptor beta chains reported below all come from one sample, sequenced in a study of T-cell memory formation after mild COVID-19. A single record per CDR3 protein comes from TCRdb applying MiXCR to the 5' RACE reads. The sample contains around 340,000 distinct CDR3 sequences, approximately 15% of which appear only once. The sample taken for sequencing was PBMCs or a T cell subset sorted from them (not recorded which). Receptor source: a young man who had mild COVID-19 (a few samples of this study predate the infection). Cell type and time point are not known.

The chain links TRBV6-2 or TRBV6-3 to TRBJ1-6, with D tentatively TRBD1 (6 bases). Germline V gene data show CDR1 as MNHEY and CDR2 as SVGEGT. The CDR3 length is 15 residues. The V and J ends lost 2 bases and 5 bases respectively, with 10 bases between them. CDR3 protein: CASSYLGQDNSPLHF. CDR3 DNA: TGTGCCAGCAGTTACCTGGGACAAGATAATTCACCCCTCCACTTT.

The rearrangement uses TRBV24-1 and TRBJ2-1; D gene unclear. CDR1 KGHDR and CDR2 SFDVKD come from the germline V gene. The length of the CDR3 is 15 residues. Trimming removed 7 bases at V and 1 base at J, with 13 bases between. Here the CDR3 reads CATSDFGASYNEQFF. The DNA of the CDR3 is TGTGCCACCAGCGACTTTGGCGCTTCCTACAATGAGCAGTTCTTC.

CDR3: CASSFVLAGVYNEQFF. The CDR3 DNA reads TGTGCCAGCAGCTTTGTACTAGCGGGGGTGTACAATGAGCAGTTCTTC. V is TRBV7-2 and J is TRBJ2-1; TRBD2 matches at 11 bases. The CDR3 covers 16 residues. The V and J ends lost 3 bases and 4 bases, in that order; junction bases with no gene match: 5. Looked up from germline, CDR1 is SGHTA and CDR2 is FQGNSA.

The chain combines TRBV7-2 with TRBJ2-7; the match to TRBD2 covers 10 bases. Trimming removed 5 bases from V and 2 bases from J; junction bases left unmatched: 6. The germline V gene encodes CDR1 SGHTA and CDR2 FQGNSA. The CDR3 loop spans 15 amino acids. The CDR3 protein is CASSPVLAGTYEQYF. CDR3 nucleotide sequence: TGTGCCAGCAGCCCTGTACTAGCGGGGACCTACGAGCAGTACTTC.

This clonotype was detected a few times. The chain is built from TRBV4-3 and TRBJ2-3; 8 bases align to TRBD1. V was pared by 1 base and J by 1 base, with 7 bases of the junction left unmatched. The CDR3 is made up of 17 amino acids. Germline-derived CDR1 and CDR2 are LGHNA and YSLEER. The CDR3 loop reads CASSQAPPGQGTDTQYF. As DNA, the CDR3 is TGCGCCAGCAGCCAAGCGCCTCCGGGACAGGGCACAGATACGCAGTATTTT.

The V gene is TRBV7-9, the J gene TRBJ2-1; D is uncertain. Trimming left V 1 base short and J 5 bases short, with 6 bases between. This CDR3 is built from 13 residues. Germline lookup yields CDR1 SEHNR and CDR2 FQNEAQ (reference sequence). In DNA, the CDR3 is TGTGCCAGCAGCTTAGTCCCCAACAATGAGCAGTTCTTC. It translates to CASSLVPNNEQFF.

In its sample, this clonotype was seen a few times. The chain employs TRBV6-5 and TRBJ1-6, with TRBD1 identical over 8 bases. The CDR3 has 15 amino acids. With V trimmed by 6 bases and J by 8 bases, 9 bases remained unmatched. Germline V gives CDR1 MNHEY, CDR2 SVGAGI. The CDR3 protein is CASRVTGTGDSPLHF. The CDR3 region has the DNA TGTGCCAGCAGAGTGACCGGGACAGGCGATTCACCCCTCCACTTT.

The V call is TRBV7-6, the J call TRBJ1-4, with 11 nucleotides matching TRBD1. J was trimmed by 10 bases and V by 3 bases; bases with no gene match: 4. This CDR3 region has 14 residues. Germline values: CDR1 SGHVS, CDR2 FNYEAQ. In DNA form, the CDR3 reads TGTGCCAGCAGCTTGGGACAGGGGGACGTAAAACTGTTTTTT. This encodes CASSLGQGDVKLFF.

This chain uses TRBV20-1 with TRBJ2-7; a possible D gene is TRBD1 (6 bases). Trimming took off 2 bases at V and 2 bases at J, with 13 bases between the two ends. This CDR3 contains 14 residues. Germline assignment: CDR1 DFQATT and CDR2 SNEGSKA (reference sequence). CDR3 loop: CSARPLDRTYEQYF. For the CDR3, the DNA is TGCAGTGCTAGACCTCTGGACAGAACCTACGAGCAGTACTTC.

There are a few counts of this clonotype. The rearrangement uses TRBV18 and TRBJ2-1; D gene ambiguous. The germline V and J ends were trimmed by 2 bases and 9 bases, with 8 bases remaining between them. CDR1 KGHSH and CDR2 LQKENI come from the germline V gene. The CDR3 has 12 amino acids. The CDR3 spells CASSPERGEQFF. The CDR3 nucleotides read TGTGCCAGCTCACCAGAACGCGGTGAGCAGTTCTTC.

In its sample, this clonotype was seen many times. The chain combines TRBV9 with TRBJ2-3; D is unresolved. CDR1 and CDR2 (germline): SGDLS, YYNGEE. The CDR3 totals 12 residues. V dropped 0 bases and J dropped 6 bases, with 5 bases sitting between them. The CDR3 reads CASSVEGDTQYF. Here the CDR3 DNA reads TGTGCCAGCAGCGTAGAGGGTGATACGCAGTATTTT. Full variable domain (rest looked up from reference TRBV9 and TRBJ2-3): DSGVTQTPKHLITATGQRVTLRCSPRSGDLSVYWYQQSLDQGLQFLIQYYNGEERAKGNILERFSAQQFPDLHSELNLSSLELGDSALYFCASSVEGDTQYFGPGTRLTVL.

The V gene is TRBV27, the J gene TRBJ2-3, with 9 bases that match TRBD2. V lost 5 bases, J lost 8 bases, and 8 bases stayed unmatched. Germline CDR1 is MNHEY and CDR2 is SMNVEV (reference sequence). This CDR3 is built from 14 residues. This CDR3 is CASSPLEAGGTQYF. The CDR3 DNA follows: TGTGCCAGCAGTCCACTTGAAGCGGGGGGTACGCAGTATTTT.

There are a few counts of this clonotype. The rearrangement joins TRBV11-2 to TRBJ1-2, with 8 bases that match TRBD1. This CDR3 has 15 residues. Germline CDR1 reads SGHAT; CDR2 reads FQNNGV. V dropped 0 bases and J dropped 8; count of bases not matched to a gene: 8. The CDR3 sequence is CASSLDAAGGAGYTF. The CDR3 DNA follows: TGTGCCAGCAGCTTAGATGCGGCAGGGGGCGCGGGCTACACCTTC.

This clonotype was seen more than once but under ten times. The chain employs TRBV20-1 and TRBJ2-3, with TRBD2 matching 10 bases. This CDR3 spans 16 amino acids. With 0 bases clipped from V and 1 base from J, the junction kept 4 bases outside the gene matches. Germline assignment: CDR1 DFQATT and CDR2 SNEGSKA (reference sequence). The CDR3 sequence is CSARDRLAGGTDTQYF. The CDR3 DNA is TGCAGTGCTAGAGATCGCCTAGCGGGGGGCACAGATACGCAGTATTTT.

This clonotype was detected only a few times. This rearrangement joins TRBV7-4 to TRBJ2-5, with a possible D match to TRBD1 (7 bases). The CDR3 extends over 14 amino acids. V was clipped by 5 bases and J by 7 bases, with 17 bases between them. Germline CDR1 is SGHVT and CDR2 is SQSDAQ. CDR3 in DNA: TGTGCCAGCAGCGTTGGGACAGTGGGGGGGACCCAGTACTTC. Translation gives CASSVGTVGGTQYF.

This clonotype was observed many times. The chain uses TRBV6-5 and TRBJ2-7; the match to TRBD1 covers 9 bases. Germline-derived CDR1 and CDR2 are MNHEY and SVGAGI. The length of the CDR3 is 14 residues. Germline trimming cut 5 bases from V and 3 bases from J; bases unmatched to any gene: 5. The CDR3 spells CASSPGQGHYEQYF. CDR3 sequence (DNA): TGTGCCAGCAGTCCGGGACAGGGTCACTACGAGCAGTACTTC.

The rearrangement links TRBV5-1 to TRBJ2-3; D may match TRBD1 or TRBD2 (5 bases each). The CDR3 has 14 amino acids. Trimming removed 0 bases from V and 6 bases from J, with 11 bases in between. Germline V gene data show CDR1 as SGHRS and CDR2 as YFSETQ. The CDR3 sequence: CASSLGGTRDTQYF. The CDR3 DNA is TGCGCCAGCAGCTTGGGAGGGACCAGGGATACGCAGTATTTT. The variable domain in full, completed from reference TRBV5-1 and TRBJ2-3, reads KAGVTQTPRYLIKTRGQQVTLSCSPISGHRSVSWYQQTPGQGLQFLFEYFSETQRNKGNFPGRFSGRQFSNSRSEMNVSTLELGDSALYLCASSLGGTRDTQYFGPGTRLTVL.